This T cell receptor beta chain was captured by sequencing in a study of shared clonotypes between healthy human individuals. Turning to the study itself: Per-donor plates numbered three CD4 naive, three CD4 memory, two CD8 naive and one CD8 memory. Study-level findings and limits: Relative to memory subsets, naive subsets generally showed larger estimated richness. Naive CD4 clonotype sharing across several donors was 4.5% to 6%. Compared with clonotypes that all four donors shared, non-shared clonotypes had lower generation probabilities.

The assay was immunoSEQ multiplex PCR, and TCRdb's table has in-frame clones only and misses some. Among about 2 million clones listed, about 94% were seen once. Naive CD8 isolation took CD45RO-negative cells positively selected for CCR7 and excluded terminally differentiated effector memory CD45RA+ cells. As concerns this clone: The antigen is undetermined.

Trimming pared 3 bases from V and 7 bases from J, leaving 13 bases between. In germline, CDR1 is MNHEY, CDR2 SVGAGI. The CDR3 spans 13 residues. Sequenced sample: naive CD8+ T cells sorted from blood. The source is a man younger than 30 in good health. The chain couples TRBV6-5 to TRBJ2-7, with D possibly being TRBD1 or TRBD2 (6 bases each). CDR3 residues: CASSYNTGREQYF. The CDR3 bases are TGTGCCAGCAGTTATAACACAGGGAGGGAGCAGTACTTC.